The clone carrying this T cell receptor (beta chain) was counted many times. Antigen: not known. These data are taken from a study of beta chain features in type 1 diabetes. Study-wide results and caveats: Shortening that was moderate but significant affected the TCRB CDR3s of Type 1 diabetes patients in all four CD4+ subsets. HLA effects on TCRB rearrangement stayed unresolved here.

cDNA synthesis used the whole RNA isolate, giving expressed TCRB sequences. About 3.6 million reads was the average for naive, central memory and regulatory T cell samples. Only in-frame clones appear in the TCRdb table, and some are missing; sequencing was by immunoSEQ multiplex PCR. Here the sample spans roughly 150,000 clones, 8.5% to 10% being singletons. On average, the one heparinised blood draw given by each donor was approximately 120 mL. The sequencing input was central memory CD4+ T cells from blood. This receptor was taken from a woman in her 30s with type 1 diabetes.

CDR3 loop: CASSLFASRETQYF. The CDR3 DNA follows: TGCGCCAGCAGCCTGTTTGCATCCAGAGAGACCCAGTACTTC. The V gene is TRBV4-1, the J gene TRBJ2-5; D is unclear. Germline CDR1 MGHRA, CDR2 YSYEKL. Trimming cost V 4 bases and J 4 bases, with 13 bases left between them. The CDR3 runs to 14 residues.